The next 9 T cell receptor beta chains were all read from a single sample in a study of vaccination and CD4 T cells after COVID-19. Sample treatment: roughly nine-day PBMC culture with coronavirus spike peptide pools or control peptides (ViraFEST assay). The study sequenced cultured CD4+ T cell DNA using the Oncomine TCR Beta short-read assay. Via MiXCR, TCRdb re-called the PCR reads, giving one row per CDR3 protein. The repertoire holds about 13,000 distinct CDR3 sequences, just under 35% seen once, with around an eighth in the top ten. These receptors are not linked to any known antigen. The sequencing sample was made of CD4+ T cells from blood, cultured in vitro. The receptors derive from a human donor who had recovered from COVID-19.

The rearrangement joins TRBV6-1 to TRBJ2-3; 10 bases are shared with TRBD1. The V gene's germline CDR1 is MNHNS and CDR2 SASEGT. The trim removed 6 bases at V and 2 bases at J, leaving 5 bases unmatched. The CDR3 sequence is 15 residues long. The CDR3 loop is CASSQGQGLTDTQYF. The CDR3, as DNA: TGTGCCAGCAGCCAGGGACAGGGGCTCACAGATACGCAGTATTTT.

The chain carries TRBV6-1 and TRBJ1-3, with D possibly matching TRBD1 (6 bases). V was shortened by 6 bases and J by 0 bases, with 9 bases between the two germline ends. This CDR3 is built from 14 residues. Per the germline V gene, CDR1 is MNHNS and CDR2 is SASEGT. The CDR3 here is CASSRGGSGNTIYF. The CDR3 nucleotides read TGTGCCAGCAGCCGAGGGGGCTCTGGAAACACCATATATTTT.

This chain connects TRBV5-1 to TRBJ1-1; D gene uncertain. Germline CDR1 SGHRS, CDR2 YFSETQ. The length of the CDR3 is 13 residues. V dropped 1 base and J dropped 5 bases, with 9 bases sitting between them. The CDR3 nucleotides are TGCGCCAGCAGCTTGTGGGGAGGGACTGAAGCTTTCTTT. Encoded protein: CASSLWGGTEAFF.

This chain connects TRBV7-8 to TRBJ2-2, with D possibly matching TRBD1 (5 bases). Trimming shortened V by 5 bases and J by 0 bases, and 7 bases separated the two germline ends. The CDR3 totals 14 residues. Germline V gives CDR1 SGHVS, CDR2 FQNEAQ. CDR3 region: CASSPRANTGELFF. For the CDR3, the DNA is TGTGCCAGCAGCCCCAGGGCGAACACCGGGGAGCTGTTTTTT.

This clonotype was detected once. This chain uses TRBV29-1 with TRBJ1-2; no clear D gene. CDR1 is SQVTM and CDR2 is ANQGSEA in the germline V gene. The CDR3 runs to 12 residues. Trimming shortened V by 4 bases and J by 6 bases, and 12 bases separated the two germline ends. CDR3: CSVGSLEDGYTF. The CDR3 nucleotides read TGCAGCGTTGGCTCTCTGGAGGATGGCTACACCTTC.

The chain combines TRBV7-2 with TRBJ1-2; 9 bases are shared with TRBD1. The CDR3 has 14 amino acids. CDR1 and CDR2 (germline): SGHTA, FQGNSA. With 1 base clipped from V and 5 bases from J, the junction kept 2 bases outside the gene matches. The CDR3 region has the DNA TGTGCCAGCAGCTTAGGTGGGACAGGGTATGGCTACACCTTC. This translates into CASSLGGTGYGYTF.

V usage is TRBV24-1 and J usage is TRBJ2-1; 10 bases match TRBD2. Trimming cost V 3 bases and J 3 bases; bases outside gene matches: 4. Germline V CDR1 and CDR2: KGHDR, SFDVKD. The CDR3 is 16 residues long. The CDR3 here is CATSDPSGRNYNEQFF. The CDR3 DNA is TGTGCCACCAGTGATCCTAGCGGGAGAAACTACAATGAGCAGTTCTTC.

The rearrangement links TRBV12-3 or TRBV12-4 to TRBJ2-7; TRBD2 matches 9 bases. This CDR3 has 13 amino acids. The ends lost 7 bases at V and 2 bases at J; junction bases unmatched: 3. The CDR3 region is CASTSGIPYEQYF. Written as DNA, the CDR3 is TGTGCCAGCACTAGCGGGATCCCCTACGAGCAGTACTTC.

The chain links TRBV11-2 to TRBJ2-1; 9 bases are a match to TRBD2. There are 17 residues in the CDR3. Germline V gene lookup returns CDR1 SGHAT and CDR2 FQNNGV. The ends lost 2 bases at V and 4 bases at J; junction bases unmatched: 9. In DNA form, the CDR3 reads TGTGCCAGCAGCTTAACCTACCTAGCGGGACCTTACAATGAGCAGTTCTTC. Translated: CASSLTYLAGPYNEQFF. The variable domain in full, with the rest retrieved from reference TRBV11-2 and TRBJ2-1, is EAGVAQSPRYKIIEKRQSVAFWCNPISGHATLYWYQQILGQGPKLLIQFQNNGVVDDSQLPKDRFSAERLKGVDSTLKIQPAKLEDSAVYLCASSLTYLAGPYNEQFFGPGTRLTVL.